One T cell receptor (beta chain) is described in this entry. Its target is unknown. An end of the junction does not agree with germline; a read error may underlie this. The data are from a study of tumor-infiltrating lymphocytes in primary liver carcinoma. At the level of the study: Productive TCRbeta read yields ran from roughly 3.9 to 6.8 million per sample and were similar between tissues. Whole-study findings and limits: When set against blood, tumors had a significantly higher top-250-clone fraction (p = 0.039).

The CDR3 totals 13 residues. The V gene's germline CDR1 is WSHSY and CDR2 SAAADI. Co-extracting RNA and DNA was done with about 20-33 mg of unsorted bulk tissue as input. Cases comprised patients with primary liver carcinoma who received surgical resection. Total RNA amounting to 500 ng was the source from which TCR beta cDNA was made with a constant-region primer. Libraries of TCR beta came from three nested multiplex PCR rounds with slightly modified ARM-PCR. Amplification in the first two PCR rounds was performed using TRBV1-TRBV30 forward primers and a C-beta reverse primer for approximately 10 cycles each. Using its own MiXCR run on the multiplex PCR reads, TCRdb lists one record per CDR3 protein. The sample contains approximately 110,000 distinct CDR3 sequences, around 60% of which appear only once.

The material sequenced was liver tumor tissue from sampling region 1. Sample subset: tumor region T1, superior pole. The sequence came from an older woman with primary liver carcinoma and hepatitis B virus infection. The V call is TRBV10-2, the J call TRBJ2-2, with a tentative D call TRBD1 (5 bases). CDR3 loop: CASSEQDTGELFF. CDR3 DNA sequence: TGCGCCAGCAGTGAGCAGGACACCGGAGAGCTATTTTTC.